This T cell receptor (beta chain) was sequenced for a study of OX40 agonist ivuxolimab in advanced cancers. Study-level background: Those enrolled were 82.7% male, with a mean age of around 57 years and ages from roughly 23 to 79.

Germline CDR1 is MNHNS and CDR2 is SASEGT. With 2 bases clipped from V and 4 bases from J, the junction kept 2 bases outside the gene matches. The CDR3 loop spans 15 amino acids. Produced via immunoSEQ multiplex PCR; TCRdb's table is partial and in-frame only. The sample carries roughly 53,000 clones, 84% recorded once. This specimen consisted of CD4+ or CD8+ T cells sorted from blood, obtained in a trial of the OX40 agonist ivuxolimab. This sequence joins TRBV6-1 and TRBJ2-3; 11 bases map to TRBD2. The TCR was taken from an adult with an advanced solid tumor such as melanoma, head and neck, liver or kidney cancer. The CDR3 loop reads CASSELAGGPDTQYF. The CDR3 coding sequence is TGTGCCAGCAGTGAATTAGCGGGAGGGCCAGATACGCAGTATTTT.